The 27 T cell receptor beta chains below were found in one sample sequenced in a study of Ad26.COV2.S vaccination and SARS-CoV-2 variants. Data came from immunoSEQ multiplex PCR; TCRdb stores just in-frame clones and leaves some out. The sample shows some 640,000 clones, 89% of them seen only once. The treatment is: 15 to 20 received Ad26.COV2.S at low or high dose, single or two shots; 5 received placebo; per-sample allocation not given. The investigators took samples on day 63 after the first vaccine or placebo injection. Here the sequenced sample was peripheral blood, taken in a trial of Ad26.COV2.S vaccine versus placebo. The origin of the receptors is a person aged 18-60 years who received the Ad26.COV2.S COVID-19 vaccine or a placebo.

The chain carries TRBV7-9 and TRBJ1-4; D possibly corresponds to TRBD1 (5 bases). The V end lost 8 bases, the J end lost 5 bases, and 12 bases lay between the germline ends. In germline, CDR1 is SEHNR, CDR2 FQNEAQ (reference sequence). The length of the CDR3 is 13 residues. CDR3 sequence (DNA): TGTGCCAGCCTCGGGGCAGGAAATGAAAAACTGTTTTTT. This encodes CASLGAGNEKLFF.

V usage is TRBV11-2 and J usage is TRBJ2-5; 9 bases align to TRBD2. The CDR3 is 15 amino acids. Germline V gene sequence: CDR1 SGHAT, CDR2 FQNNGV. With V trimmed by 1 base and J by 5 bases, 5 bases remained unmatched. CDR3 amino acids: CASSLGGLAGETQYF. The CDR3 bases are TGTGCCAGCAGCTTAGGGGGACTAGCAGGGGAGACCCAGTACTTC.

The CDR3 protein is CAWSGGLAGVREQYF. CDR3 nucleotide sequence: TGTGCCTGGAGTGGCGGGCTAGCGGGAGTACGGGAGCAGTACTTC. The V and J genes are TRBV30 and TRBJ2-7; TRBD2 matches 10 bases. Looked up from germline, CDR1 is GTSNPN and CDR2 is SVGIG (reference sequence). The CDR3 has 15 amino acids. V lost 1 base, J lost 7 bases, and 10 bases stayed unmatched.

The rearrangement links TRBV19 to TRBJ2-1, with D hard to call. The CDR3 runs 13 residues. Trimming took 5 bases from V and 5 from J, leaving 10 bases between them. CDR1 and CDR2 (germline): LNHDA, SQIVND (reference sequence). The DNA for the CDR3 is TGTGCCAGTAGTCCCGGATGGAACAATGAGCAGTTCTTC. Its protein product is CASSPGWNNEQFF.

The J gene is TRBJ1-1, the V gene TRBV7-2; 7 bases agree with TRBD1. Trimming cost V 3 bases and J 10 bases; bases outside gene matches: 2. The CDR3 totals 11 residues. Germline assignment: CDR1 SGHTA and CDR2 FQGNSA. CDR3 DNA: TGTGCCAGCAGCTTCCACAGGGGAGCTTTCTTT. Translating gives CASSFHRGAFF.

The V and J genes are TRBV12-3 or TRBV12-4 and TRBJ2-7; 7 bases map to TRBD2. V lost 6 bases, J lost 3 bases, and 2 bases stayed unmatched. The CDR3 is 12 amino acids. CDR3 sequence (DNA): TGTGCCAGCAGCGGACTAGACTACGAGCAGTACTTC. This codes for CASSGLDYEQYF.

The rearrangement joins TRBV7-7 to TRBJ1-3; perhaps TRBD1 as D (5 bases). CDR1 is SSHAT and CDR2 is FNYEAQ in the germline V gene (reference sequence). The CDR3 extends over 13 amino acids. Between the trimmed V and J ends, which lost 5 bases and 2 bases, there was a span of 7 bases. The CDR3 sequence is CASSPGTGNTIYF. For the CDR3, the DNA is TGTGCCAGCAGCCCAGGGACTGGAAACACCATATATTTT.

V usage is TRBV11-3 and J usage is TRBJ2-1, with 8 bases that match TRBD2. Germline V CDR1 and CDR2: SGHNT, YENEEA. V trimming: 5 bases; J trimming: 12 bases; junction bases outside the gene matches: 6. The CDR3 covers 12 residues. CDR3 DNA: TGTGCCAGCAGCGGTAGCGGGGTTGGGCAGTTCTTC. It translates to CASSGSGVGQFF.

The chain couples TRBV7-2 to TRBJ2-2; a possible D gene is TRBD2 (7 bases). CDR1 SGHTA and CDR2 FQGNSA come from the germline V gene. V was cut by 6 bases and J by 0 bases, with 17 bases left in between. The CDR3 totals 17 residues. Here the CDR3 reads CASSFLRGLSNTGELFF. The CDR3 DNA is TGTGCCAGCAGTTTTTTGCGGGGGCTATCGAACACCGGGGAGCTGTTTTTT.

The rearrangement uses TRBV23-1 and TRBJ2-7; no clear D gene. TRBV23-1 is an ORF; its function is uncertain. Trimming pared 2 bases from V and 6 bases from J, leaving 8 bases between. This CDR3 is built from 12 residues. CDR3 nucleotide sequence: TGCGCCAGCAGTCAACTCCCCAGCGAGCAGTACTTC. This gives the protein CASSQLPSEQYF.

Worth noting for this clone: The same CDR3 is also encoded by other DNA sequences in this sample. V is TRBV7-2 and J is TRBJ1-2, with D perhaps TRBD1 (5 bases). V was shortened by 6 bases and J by 0 bases, with 11 bases between the two germline ends. Germline CDR1 SGHTA, CDR2 FQGNSA. This CDR3 is built from 14 residues. DNA for the CDR3: TGTGCCAGCAGTTCCGACAGAGCTAACTATGGCTACACCTTC. Translated: CASSSDRANYGYTF.

The sample holds one count of this clone. This chain links TRBV5-1 with TRBJ2-7, with 9 bases lining up with TRBD1. Germline CDR1 reads SGHRS; CDR2 reads YFSETQ. After removal of 3 bases from V and 4 bases from J, the junction contained 8 bases not matched to a gene. The CDR3 has 15 amino acids. CDR3 nucleotide sequence: TGCGCCAGCAGCTCTACCGGGACAGGGAATTACGAGCAGTACTTC. The encoded protein is CASSSTGTGNYEQYF.

This chain connects TRBV6-5 to TRBJ2-7; the D gene is possibly TRBD2 (5 bases). The CDR3 contains 15 residues. Trimming took 0 bases from V and 3 from J, leaving 12 bases between them. Per the germline V gene, CDR1 is MNHEY and CDR2 is SVGAGI. DNA of the CDR3: TGTGCCAGCAGTTACTCGTGGACGAGGGACTACGAGCAGTACTTC. Protein: CASSYSWTRDYEQYF.

In regard to this clone: Other DNA sequences in the same sample also yield this CDR3. The rearrangement joins TRBV3-1 (or the pseudogene TRBV3-2) to TRBJ2-5; TRBD1 agrees at 8 bases. V lost 1 base and J lost 5; bases outside the gene matches: 3. Germline-derived CDR1 and CDR2 are LGHDT and YNNKEL (reference sequence). This CDR3 is 14 amino acids long. The CDR3 nucleotides are TGTGCCAGCAGCCAAGCAGGGGGCGGGGAGACCCAGTACTTC. Protein sequence: CASSQAGGGETQYF.

The rearrangement joins TRBV19 to TRBJ1-2; D not certain. Germline values: CDR1 LNHDA, CDR2 SQIVND (reference sequence). V lost 0 bases to trimming and J lost 8 bases, with 13 bases between them. The CDR3 consists of 14 residues. CDR3 region: CASSIERGWMGYTF. The CDR3 coding sequence is TGTGCCAGTAGTATAGAGAGAGGTTGGATGGGCTACACCTTC.

The V gene is TRBV19, the J gene TRBJ2-2; TRBD2 matches 7 bases. V trimming: 2 bases; J trimming: 5 bases; junction bases outside the gene matches: 5. CDR3 size: 15 residues. Germline V gives CDR1 LNHDA, CDR2 SQIVND (reference sequence). This CDR3 reads CASSIQGGRTGELFF. The CDR3 DNA follows: TGTGCCAGTAGTATACAGGGCGGGAGAACCGGGGAGCTGTTTTTT.

The chain recombines TRBV29-1 with TRBJ2-1; 11 positions agree with TRBD2. CDR1 is SQVTM, CDR2 ANQGSEA, per germline. This CDR3 is 14 amino acids long. V lost 6 bases, J lost 4 bases, and 5 bases stayed unmatched. CDR3 nucleotide sequence: TGCAGCGTCACGGGACTAGCGGTTTACAATGAGCAGTTCTTC. Amino acids: CSVTGLAVYNEQFF.

The J gene is TRBJ2-7, the V gene TRBV3-1 (or the pseudogene TRBV3-2); a possible D gene is TRBD2 (6 bases). Trimming stripped 0 bases from V and 7 bases from J, with 19 bases between. Germline V gene data show CDR1 as LGHDT and CDR2 as YNNKEL (reference sequence). This CDR3 has 16 amino acids. CDR3: CASSQEIGRLLGEQYF. The CDR3 DNA is TGTGCCAGCAGCCAAGAGATAGGGAGGCTACTGGGAGAGCAGTACTTC.

This clone was detected a few times. The chain is built from TRBV6-2 or TRBV6-3 and TRBJ2-7, with TRBD2 matching over 11 bases. The CDR3 sequence is 17 residues long. J gave up 6 bases and V 0 bases, and 10 bases lay outside the gene matches. CDR1 is MNHEY and CDR2 is SVGEGT in the germline V gene. CDR3 nucleotides: TGTGCCAGCAGTTACTCCTTAGCGGGAGGGCTCTTTCCCGAGCAGTACTTC. Its translation is CASSYSLAGGLFPEQYF.

This clone was observed a few times. The V gene is TRBV2, the J gene TRBJ2-1, with D hard to call. V lost 7 bases to trimming and J lost 14 bases, with 15 bases between them. The CDR3 covers 11 residues. Looked up from germline, CDR1 is SNHLY and CDR2 is FYNNEI. CDR3 DNA: TGTGCCAGCACCTCGGTGGTAGACGAGTTCTTC. Amino acids: CASTSVVDEFF.

This sequence joins TRBV29-1 and TRBJ2-1; D ambiguous. Deletions cut 3 bases from V and 9 bases from J, with 6 bases between. The CDR3 has 10 amino acids. Germline V gives CDR1 SQVTM, CDR2 ANQGSEA. The CDR3 here is CSVDSGEQFF. CDR3 in DNA: TGCAGCGTTGATTCAGGTGAGCAGTTCTTC.

The chain carries TRBV5-1 and TRBJ2-7; no definite D call. Germline-derived CDR1 and CDR2 are SGHRS and YFSETQ. The CDR3 has 14 amino acids. The germline V and J ends were trimmed by 0 bases and 3 bases, with 10 bases remaining between them. The CDR3 protein is CASSLVSPSYEQYF. The DNA for the CDR3 is TGCGCCAGCAGCTTGGTAAGCCCCAGCTACGAGCAGTACTTC.

This chain uses TRBV7-2 with TRBJ1-2; the D gene is possibly TRBD1 (5 bases). CDR3 length: 14 amino acids. The germline V and J ends were trimmed by 1 base and 2 bases, with 8 bases remaining between them. Germline CDR1 reads SGHTA; CDR2 reads FQGNSA. DNA for the CDR3: TGTGCCAGCAGCTTAGAGACAGAGAACTATGGCTACACCTTC. This encodes CASSLETENYGYTF.

V usage is TRBV4-2 and J usage is TRBJ2-1, with a weak D call TRBD2 (7 bases). The CDR3 totals 18 residues. V dropped 3 bases and J dropped 8 bases, with 26 bases sitting between them. From germline, CDR1 is LGHNA and CDR2 YNFKEQ. The CDR3: CASSQGTISRGVVYEQFF. The CDR3 nucleotides are TGTGCCAGCAGCCAGGGGACTATTAGTAGGGGGGTCGTTTATGAGCAGTTCTTC.

The chain couples TRBV2 to TRBJ2-7; 9 bases map to TRBD2. The V segment lost 1 base and the J segment 3 bases; nucleotides outside the gene matches: 4. The CDR3 runs to 15 residues. Germline values: CDR1 SNHLY, CDR2 FYNNEI. The DNA of the CDR3 is TGTGCCAGCAGTGAAGGGGGGACTAGCCTCTACGAGCAGTACTTC. Translating gives CASSEGGTSLYEQYF.

The chain carries TRBV19 and TRBJ1-5; TRBD1 is a possible D gene (6 bases). Trimming cost V 9 bases and J 3 bases, with 12 bases left between them. The length of the CDR3 is 13 residues. Germline V gene lookup returns CDR1 LNHDA and CDR2 SQIVND (reference sequence). The CDR3 spells CASRQDFNQPQHF. The DNA for the CDR3 is TGTGCCAGCCGACAGGATTTCAATCAGCCCCAGCATTTT.

This clone was counted only a few times. The V call is TRBV27, the J call TRBJ2-6; 12 bases agree with TRBD1. Germline values: CDR1 MNHEY, CDR2 SMNVEV (reference sequence). Trimming cost V 4 bases and J 4 bases; bases outside gene matches: 5. This CDR3 is 17 amino acids long. CDR3 region: CASSSGQGAAGANVLTF. CDR3 coding DNA: TGTGCCAGCAGTTCGGGACAGGGGGCGGCAGGGGCCAACGTCCTGACTTTC.